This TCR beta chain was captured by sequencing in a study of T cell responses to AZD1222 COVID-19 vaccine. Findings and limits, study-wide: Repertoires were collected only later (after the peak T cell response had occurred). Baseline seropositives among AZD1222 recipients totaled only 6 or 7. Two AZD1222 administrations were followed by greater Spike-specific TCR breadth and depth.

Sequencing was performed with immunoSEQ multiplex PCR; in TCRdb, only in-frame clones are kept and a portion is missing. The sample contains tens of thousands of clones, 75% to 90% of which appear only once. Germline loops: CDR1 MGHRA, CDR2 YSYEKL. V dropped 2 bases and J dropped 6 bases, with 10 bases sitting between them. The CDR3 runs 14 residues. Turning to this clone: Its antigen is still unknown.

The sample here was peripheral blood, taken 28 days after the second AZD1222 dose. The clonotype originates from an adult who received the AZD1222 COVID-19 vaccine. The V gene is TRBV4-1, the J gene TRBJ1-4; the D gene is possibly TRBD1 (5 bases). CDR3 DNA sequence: TGCGCCAGCAGCCAAAGACAGTTTTATGAAAAACTGTTTTTT. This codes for CASSQRQFYEKLFF.